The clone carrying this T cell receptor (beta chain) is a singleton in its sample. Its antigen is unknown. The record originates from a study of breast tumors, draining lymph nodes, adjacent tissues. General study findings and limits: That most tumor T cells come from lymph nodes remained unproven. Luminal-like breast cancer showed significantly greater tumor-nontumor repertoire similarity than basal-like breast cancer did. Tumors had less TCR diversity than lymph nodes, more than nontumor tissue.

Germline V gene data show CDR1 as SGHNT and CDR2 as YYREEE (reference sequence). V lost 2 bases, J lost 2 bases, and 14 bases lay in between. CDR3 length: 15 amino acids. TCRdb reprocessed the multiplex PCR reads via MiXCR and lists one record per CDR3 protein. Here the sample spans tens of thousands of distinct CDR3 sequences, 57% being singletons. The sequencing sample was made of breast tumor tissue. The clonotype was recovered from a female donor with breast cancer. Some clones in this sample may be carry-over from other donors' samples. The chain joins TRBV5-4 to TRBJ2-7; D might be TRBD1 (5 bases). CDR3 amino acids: CASSFGRADTYEQYF. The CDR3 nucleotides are TGTGCCAGCAGCTTCGGCAGGGCTGATACCTACGAGCAGTACTTC.